This is a list of T cell receptor beta chains from one sample in a study of T cell repertoires in cytomegalovirus infection. No antigen has been identified for these receptors. One entry per CDR3 protein, called by TCRdb with MiXCR from the reads. The table has roughly 70,000 distinct CDR3 sequences, 20% seen once. Sequencing was performed on CD8+ T cells from cultured PBMCs, taken from culture after CMV antigen stimulation. The receptors here all came from a human donor in good health (CMV status not recorded). Some clones in this sample may be carry-over from other donors' samples. CDR3s include the opening cysteine and the closing phenylalanine or tryptophan. A D gene is named only where the DNA matches it firmly. The size field is filled for only some rows; it gives once, few, many or a size class.

J gene	V gene	D gene	clone size	CDR3 DNA	CDR3 protein
TRBJ2-5	TRBV19	TRBD1	-	TGTGCCAGTAGTGTGGGGACAGGGGCGCTAGAGACCCAGTACTTC	CASSVGTGALETQYF
TRBJ2-3	TRBV7-6	TRBD2	once	TGTGCCAGCAGCTTAGATCGGCGACTAGCGGGGGGAAGCGGCACAGATACGCAGTATTTT	CASSLDRRLAGGSGTDTQYF
TRBJ1-4	TRBV4-1	-	-	TGCGCCAGCAGCCAAGACAGGGAGGGACCTAATGAAAAACTGTTTTTT	CASSQDREGPNEKLFF
TRBJ2-6	TRBV9	-	few	TGTGCCAGCAGCGGATTCCCGCAGGTCTCCGGGGCCAACGTCCTGACTTTC	CASSGFPQVSGANVLTF
TRBJ2-7	TRBV6-1	TRBD1	-	TGTGCCAGCAGGAAAGACAGGGCATACGAGCAGTACTTC	CASRKDRAYEQYF
TRBJ2-2	TRBV7-9	-	-	TGTGCCACCCCTCCCGCGAACACCGGGGAGCTGTTTTTT	CATPPANTGELFF
TRBJ1-1	TRBV7-9	TRBD1	-	TGTGCCAGCAGCTCGTGGGACAGGGTGCCTGAAGCTTTCTTT	CASSSWDRVPEAFF
TRBJ2-2	TRBV19	-	-	TGTGCTACGAAGGGGCAGGCTACCGGGGAGCTGTTTTTT	CATKGQATGELFF
TRBJ2-1	TRBV12-3/TRBV12-4	TRBD1	-	TGTGCCAGCAGTCCCGACCGGGACAGGGACGCGTATGAGCAGTTCTTC	CASSPDRDRDAYEQFF
TRBJ2-7	TRBV5-4	TRBD2	-	TGTGCCAGCAGCCAACCGGGACTAGCTGCAACCGAGCAGTACTTC	CASSQPGLAATEQYF
TRBJ1-4	TRBV27	-	-	TGTGCCACCCGCCCGGGAGCCGCTAATGAAAAACTGTTTTTT	CATRPGAANEKLFF
TRBJ1-6	TRBV4-3	-	-	TGCGCCAGCAGCCAAGAAGTACAGTCGCTTTCACCCCTCCACTTT	CASSQEVQSLSPLHF
TRBJ2-6	TRBV7-2	-	many	TGTGCCAGCAGCTCCAGCTCTGGGGCCAACGTCCTGACTTTC	CASSSSSGANVLTF
TRBJ2-7	TRBV19	-	-	TGTGCCAGTAGTCCCTTCCAGGGCTACGAGCAGTACTTC	CASSPFQGYEQYF
TRBJ1-2	TRBV7-2	-	once	TGTGCCAGCAGCCCAGGGCGCGACTATGGCTACACCTTC	CASSPGRDYGYTF
TRBJ2-1	TRBV7-2	-	-	TGTGCCAGCAGCTTACATTCGGGCAGGGAGCAGTTCTTC	CASSLHSGREQFF
TRBJ2-2	TRBV28	TRBD1	-	TGTGCCAGCAGCCACGAGACAGGGGTCAACACCGGGGAGCTGTTTTTT	CASSHETGVNTGELFF
TRBJ1-1	TRBV7-2	-	medium-sized	TGTGCCAGCAGCTTAGAATTATACCTGGAGGCAGTTAAAATGAACACTGAAGCTTTCTTT	CASSLELYLEAVKMNTEAFF
TRBJ1-4	TRBV12-5	TRBD1	few	TGTGCTAGTGGTTTGGTAGGAGATCGGACAGGGGGAATACCAACTAATGAAAAACTGTTTTTT	CASGLVGDRTGGIPTNEKLFF
TRBJ2-5	TRBV5-1	TRBD1	-	TGCGCCAGCAGCTTGCCCGGGACAGGGCAAGAGACCCAGTACTTC	CASSLPGTGQETQYF
TRBJ2-7	TRBV4-3	TRBD1	-	TGCGCCAGCAGCCAAAACACCGGGACAGGGGGCGAGCAGTACTTC	CASSQNTGTGGEQYF
TRBJ2-1	TRBV27	TRBD2	-	TGTGCCAGCAGCCCGTGGACTAGCGGGGGGGCCGAGCAGTTCTTC	CASSPWTSGGAEQFF
TRBJ2-7	TRBV6-1	TRBD1	-	TGTGCCAGCAGGGGACCGGGACAGGGACGCGAGCAGTACTTC	CASRGPGQGREQYF
TRBJ2-4	TRBV7-2	TRBD2	-	TGTGCCAGCAGCGAGACTAGCGGGGGGCCGGGGTACTTC	CASSETSGGPGYF